The next 16 T cell receptor beta chains were all read from a single sample in a study of neurological immune-mediated disorders. TCRdb reprocessed the 5' RACE reads with MiXCR, giving one entry per CDR3 protein. This repertoire shows 50,000 to 65,000 distinct CDR3 sequences, around 4% found once; its top ten account for approximately 1.6%. Sequences were obtained from PBMCs. Every receptor here comes from a man aged 25-45 years with multiple sclerosis.

The table lists this clonotype with many counts. The chain links TRBV12-3 or TRBV12-4 to TRBJ2-3, with TRBD2 as a possible D gene (6 bases). The CDR3 is 16 amino acids. The ends were cut back, 2 bases at V and 1 base at J, with 13 bases in the middle. This chain's CDR3 is CASSLLRLVGTDTQYF. As DNA, the CDR3 is TGTGCCAGCAGTTTACTCCGACTAGTTGGCACAGATACGCAGTATTTT.

Many counts were recorded for this clonotype. This chain connects TRBV7-2 to TRBJ2-1, with D possibly being TRBD2 (6 bases). CDR3 length: 15 amino acids. From germline, CDR1 is SGHTA and CDR2 FQGNSA. Deletions cut 5 bases from V and 7 bases from J, with 18 bases between. Here the CDR3 reads CASSTTSGASNEQFF. The CDR3 nucleotides read TGTGCCAGCAGCACGACTAGTGGGGCTTCTAATGAGCAGTTCTTC.

At least ten counts were recorded for this clonotype. The chain uses TRBV7-9 and TRBJ2-7; either TRBD1 or TRBD2 may supply D (5 bases each). From germline, CDR1 is SEHNR and CDR2 FQNEAQ (reference sequence). V was trimmed by 7 bases and J by 2 bases, leaving 15 bases between them. This CDR3 comprises 14 residues. CDR3 DNA: TGTGCCAGCACCACGGGACCGCCGGCCTACGAGCAGTACTTC. This codes for CASTTGPPAYEQYF.

The sample holds many counts of this clonotype. The CDR3 sequence is CSAPNTGTGDTIYF. The CDR3 DNA follows: TGCAGTGCTCCAAACACTGGGACAGGGGACACCATATATTTT. This rearrangement joins TRBV20-1 to TRBJ1-3; 10 bases match TRBD1. J was trimmed by 8 bases and V by 5 bases; bases with no gene match: 9. CDR1 and CDR2 from the germline V gene are DFQATT and SNEGSKA (reference sequence). The CDR3 length is 14 residues.

This clonotype came up many times. The chain carries TRBV4-1 and TRBJ2-7; 15 nucleotides agree with TRBD2. After removal of 4 bases from V and 6 bases from J, the junction contained 1 base not matched to a gene. The CDR3 loop spans 14 amino acids. Germline V CDR1 and CDR2: MGHRA, YSYEKL. The CDR3, as DNA: TGCGCCAGCAGCCCGGGACTAGCGGGGGGCGAGCAGTACTTC. It translates to CASSPGLAGGEQYF.

This clonotype has only a few counts. At one of its ends the junction is not consistent with the germline gene, which may arise from a read error. V gene TRBV20-1 combines with J gene TRBJ1-5, with D unresolved. The CDR3 totals 14 residues. From germline, CDR1 is DFQATT and CDR2 SNEGSKA (reference sequence). The DNA of the CDR3 is TGCAGTGCTACCAATCTCGGTAGCAATCAGCCCCAGAATTTT. This encodes CSATNLGSNQPQNF.

In its sample, this clonotype was seen many times. The V and J genes are TRBV27 and TRBJ2-3, with 10 bases matching TRBD2. This CDR3 has 17 residues. Trimming removed 8 bases from V and 0 bases from J; junction bases left unmatched: 11. Per germline, CDR1 MNHEY and CDR2 SMNVEV (reference sequence). CDR3 residues: CASGRSGRFFSTDTQYF. The CDR3 DNA follows: TGTGCCAGCGGACGTAGCGGGAGGTTTTTTAGCACAGATACGCAGTATTTT.

This clonotype occurred many times. The CDR3 region is CASSVGTVSSYEQYF. The CDR3 nucleotides are TGTGCCAGCAGCGTCGGGACAGTGAGCTCCTACGAGCAGTACTTC. The chain couples TRBV9 to TRBJ2-7; 7 positions agree with TRBD1. The CDR3 covers 15 residues. Trimming cost V 2 bases and J 0 bases; bases outside gene matches: 5. Looked up from germline, CDR1 is SGDLS and CDR2 is YYNGEE.

This clonotype was recorded many times. The rearrangement links TRBV5-1 to TRBJ2-1; the match to TRBD2 covers 11 bases. Per germline, CDR1 SGHRS and CDR2 YFSETQ. The CDR3 loop spans 17 amino acids. V shed 0 bases and J 5 bases; nucleotides not matched to a gene: 7. The CDR3, as DNA: TGCGCCAGCAGCTTGGCTGTCGGGACTAGCGGCCACAATGAGCAGTTCTTC. Translated, it gives CASSLAVGTSGHNEQFF.

This clonotype was recorded at least ten times. The chain joins TRBV3-1 to TRBJ1-2; D is ambiguous. Trimming shortened V by 4 bases and J by 5 bases, and 20 bases separated the two germline ends. There are 16 residues in the CDR3. In germline, CDR1 is LGHDT, CDR2 YNNKEL (reference sequence). The CDR3 here is CASSPKKLGSFYGYTF. In nucleotides, the CDR3 is TGTGCCAGCAGCCCTAAGAAGTTAGGCAGCTTTTATGGCTACACCTTC.

The rearrangement links TRBV25-1 to TRBJ2-3; TRBD2 matches at 8 bases. The germline gives CDR1 MGHDK, CDR2 SYGVNS. V lost 6 bases, J lost 4 bases, and 6 bases stayed unmatched. The CDR3 sequence is 14 residues long. The CDR3 protein is CASRSGSTADTQYF. The DNA of the CDR3 is TGTGCCAGCAGAAGCGGGAGTACTGCAGATACGCAGTATTTT.

This clonotype occurred many times. This chain uses TRBV20-1 with TRBJ2-7; the match to TRBD1 covers 8 bases. V dropped 4 bases and J dropped 2; count of bases not matched to a gene: 4. CDR1 is DFQATT and CDR2 is SNEGSKA in the germline V gene (reference sequence). This CDR3 is built from 13 residues. CDR3 coding DNA: TGCAGTGCTACGGGACAGGTGACCTACGAGCAGTACTTC. This codes for CSATGQVTYEQYF.

This clonotype has at least ten counts. The chain combines TRBV6-5 with TRBJ2-1; TRBD2 matches at 9 bases. In germline, CDR1 is MNHEY, CDR2 SVGAGI. CDR3 length: 17 amino acids. J was trimmed by 6 bases and V by 7 bases; bases with no gene match: 16. The CDR3: CASKRASGRSSGNEQFF. CDR3 coding DNA: TGTGCCAGCAAACGAGCCAGCGGGAGGTCCTCTGGCAATGAGCAGTTCTTC.

This clonotype was counted many times. The junction differs from germline at one of its ends, possibly a read error. This sequence joins TRBV6-2 or TRBV6-3 and TRBJ2-7; 12 nucleotides line up with TRBD1. Germline V CDR1 and CDR2: MNHEY, SVGEGT. CDR3 length equals 13 residues. The CDR3 nucleotides read TGTGCCAGCAGTTCTCCGGGACAGGGGGCGATATTCTTC. This codes for CASSSPGQGAIFF.

This clonotype has at least ten counts. V is TRBV5-6 and J is TRBJ2-2, with D unresolved. Per the germline V gene, CDR1 is SGHDT and CDR2 is YYEEEE. V lost 5 bases to trimming and J lost 2 bases, with 10 bases between them. This CDR3 comprises 14 residues. The CDR3, as DNA: TGTGCCAGCAGTGTGACGAGAAACACCGGGGAGCTGTTTTTT. It specifies CASSVTRNTGELFF.

Many counts were recorded for this clonotype. The V gene is TRBV6-1, the J gene TRBJ2-3; no clear D gene. The V and J ends lost 10 bases and 0 bases respectively, with 17 bases between them. This CDR3 region has 15 residues. Germline CDR1 is MNHNS and CDR2 is SASEGT. In nucleotides, the CDR3 is TGTGCCACCTCACCGACGGTGCCCAGCACAGATACGCAGTATTTT. Protein: CATSPTVPSTDTQYF.